This T cell receptor (beta chain) was sequenced in a study of blood T cells in healthy people across ages. Points from the study as a whole: The study lacked donor CMV status, which possibly confounded expanded clonotype changes. One million T cells yielded diversity estimates that were considered underestimates. Diversity of TCR beta per million T cells declined in a roughly linear way with age.

This clonotype was counted only a few times. Its antigen is still unknown. A second PCR, run for about 6 to 11 cycles, used a sample-barcoded 5' primer plus a J-beta primer mix. A tag from a template-switch adaptor with 12 random nucleotides marked each cDNA molecule. TCRdb ran MiXCR on the 5' RACE reads and lists one entry per CDR3 protein. The data show 1.2 million to 1.5 million distinct CDR3 sequences, approximately 60% seen once. The sequence derives from a man between 18 and 35 years old in good health. The source material was blood.

The CDR3 DNA is TGTGCCAGCAGCCAAGAGGGGAGCTGGGTAGCAGGGGACACCGGGGAGCTGTTTTTT. Protein product: CASSQEGSWVAGDTGELFF. The chain uses TRBV4-2 and TRBJ2-2; tentatively, D is TRBD1 (6 bases). The germline gives CDR1 LGHNA, CDR2 YNFKEQ. V was cut by 0 bases and J by 3 bases, with 20 bases left in between. The CDR3 runs to 19 residues.